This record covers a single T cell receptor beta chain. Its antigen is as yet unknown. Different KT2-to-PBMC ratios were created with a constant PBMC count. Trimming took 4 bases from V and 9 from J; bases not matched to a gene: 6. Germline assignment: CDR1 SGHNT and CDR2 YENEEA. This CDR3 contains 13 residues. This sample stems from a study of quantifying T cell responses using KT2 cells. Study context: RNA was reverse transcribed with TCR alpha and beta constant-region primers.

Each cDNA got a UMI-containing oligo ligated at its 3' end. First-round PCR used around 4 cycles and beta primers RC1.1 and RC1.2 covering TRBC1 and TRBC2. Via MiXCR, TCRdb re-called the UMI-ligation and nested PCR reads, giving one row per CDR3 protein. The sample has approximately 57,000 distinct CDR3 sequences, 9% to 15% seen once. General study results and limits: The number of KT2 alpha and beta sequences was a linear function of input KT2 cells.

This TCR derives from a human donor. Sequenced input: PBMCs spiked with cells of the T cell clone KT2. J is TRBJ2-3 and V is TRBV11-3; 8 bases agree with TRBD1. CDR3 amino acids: CASSSDRGRTQYF. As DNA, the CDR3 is TGTGCCAGCAGCTCAGACAGGGGTAGGACGCAGTATTTT.